What follows are 12 T cell receptor beta chains derived from one specimen sequenced in a study of T cell responses to AZD1222 COVID-19 vaccine. TCRdb keeps only in-frame clones here, not all; method: immunoSEQ multiplex PCR. The sample has 80,000 to 100,000 clones, roughly 92% seen once. The sample in question was peripheral blood, obtained on day 0 of AZD1222 vaccination. The receptors stem from an adult in good health.

The chain combines TRBV6-5 with TRBJ1-1, with 7 bases that match TRBD1. With V trimmed by 1 base and J by 4 bases, 3 bases remained unmatched. CDR3 length equals 14 residues. Germline-derived CDR1 and CDR2 are MNHEY and SVGAGI. The CDR3 loop reads CASSYLGGGTEAFF. CDR3 bases: TGTGCCAGCAGTTACTTAGGGGGCGGCACTGAAGCTTTCTTT.

The V and J genes are TRBV6-1 and TRBJ1-2; perhaps TRBD1 as D (6 bases). CDR1 is MNHNS, CDR2 SASEGT, per germline. This CDR3 is built from 17 residues. V dropped 1 base and J dropped 5 bases, with 20 bases sitting between them. DNA for the CDR3: TGTGCCAGCAGTGAAGATGAGAGACAGGCCGGAATTTATGGCTACACCTTC. This codes for CASSEDERQAGIYGYTF.

The gene calls are TRBV11-2 and TRBJ1-6, with D possibly TRBD1 on 5 matching bases. The V gene's germline CDR1 is SGHAT and CDR2 FQNNGV. V gave up 5 bases and J gave up 2 bases, with 10 bases separating them. The length of the CDR3 is 15 residues. The CDR3 sequence: CASSTGQTYNSPLHF. DNA of the CDR3: TGTGCCAGCAGCACCGGACAAACCTATAATTCACCCCTCCACTTT.

The V call is TRBV29-1, the J call TRBJ2-7, with D tentatively TRBD1 (6 bases). Germline values: CDR1 SQVTM, CDR2 ANQGSEA. V shed 6 bases and J shed 2 bases, with 20 bases lying between them. This CDR3 contains 15 residues. The CDR3 loop is CSVHQPGTPAYEQYF. DNA for the CDR3: TGCAGCGTCCACCAACCCGGGACACCGGCCTACGAGCAGTACTTC.

This clone appeared a single time. This chain joins TRBV7-2 and TRBJ2-2; the match to TRBD2 covers 10 bases. The CDR3 sequence is 16 residues long. The V gene's germline CDR1 is SGHTA and CDR2 FQGNSA. Trimming took 7 bases from V and 0 from J; bases not matched to a gene: 5. DNA for the CDR3: TGTGCCAGCACCGATGGACTAGCGGCGAACACCGGGGAGCTGTTTTTT. Protein product: CASTDGLAANTGELFF.

The CDR3 is CASSVEEGLAGTNWGQETQYF. In DNA, the CDR3 is TGTGCCAGCAGCGTAGAGGAGGGACTAGCGGGCACCAACTGGGGCCAAGAGACCCAGTACTTC. J is TRBJ2-5 and V is TRBV9; 12 bases line up with TRBD2. Germline loops: CDR1 SGDLS, CDR2 YYNGEE. With 0 bases clipped from V and 1 base from J, the junction kept 16 bases outside the gene matches. This CDR3 comprises 21 residues.

This clone was seen a single time. The chain uses TRBV6-5 and TRBJ1-4; 7 bases map to TRBD1. The germline gives CDR1 MNHEY, CDR2 SVGAGI. V was clipped by 4 bases and J by 3 bases; unmatched bases: 5. The CDR3 sequence is 15 residues long. In DNA form, the CDR3 reads TGTGCCAGCAGTTCCCCGGGACAGTCTAATGAAAAACTGTTTTTT. It translates to CASSSPGQSNEKLFF.

The chain joins TRBV29-1 to TRBJ1-2, with D uncertain. CDR1 SQVTM and CDR2 ANQGSEA come from the germline V gene. This CDR3 is 13 amino acids long. With 0 bases removed from V and 4 bases from J, the gap between germline ends came to 9 bases. The DNA for the CDR3 is TGCAGCGTTGAAGATCCACAGATCTATGGCTACACCTTC. Its protein is CSVEDPQIYGYTF.

The chain joins TRBV7-9 to TRBJ1-6; tentatively, D is TRBD1 (6 bases). Germline V gene sequence: CDR1 SEHNR, CDR2 FQNEAQ (reference sequence). Trimming removed 5 bases at V and 3 bases at J, with 20 bases between. The CDR3 length is 18 residues. CDR3 bases: TGTGCCAGCAGCCAACCGACAGGTCGCAGTGGCTATAATTCACCCCTCCACTTT. This gives the protein CASSQPTGRSGYNSPLHF.

The chain employs TRBV5-4 and TRBJ2-7, with D perhaps TRBD1 (6 bases). Trimming left V 0 bases short and J 0 bases short, with 10 bases between. The CDR3 is 15 amino acids. Germline V gene sequence: CDR1 SGHNT, CDR2 YYREEE (reference sequence). CDR3 sequence (DNA): TGTGCCAGCAGCTTGGGACAGGCTAGCTCCTACGAGCAGTACTTC. It specifies CASSLGQASSYEQYF.

The V and J genes are TRBV28 and TRBJ1-6; D remains unclear. Germline assignment: CDR1 MDHEN and CDR2 SYDVKM. CDR3 size: 15 residues. Trimming removed 4 bases at V and 4 bases at J, with 11 bases between. CDR3 protein: CASSSPSDYNSPLHF. CDR3 DNA: TGTGCCAGCAGTTCCCCCTCGGATTATAATTCACCCCTCCACTTT. The variable domain in full, with the rest retrieved from reference TRBV28 and TRBJ1-6, is DVKVTQSSRYLVKRTGEKVFLECVQDMDHENMFWYRQDPGLGLRLIYFSYDVKMKEKGDIPEGYSVSREKKERFSLILESASTNQTSMYLCASSSPSDYNSPLHFGNGTRLTVT.

This chain uses TRBV21-1 with TRBJ1-5; the table calls TRBD1, which could not be checked here. TRBV21-1 is a known pseudogene. The CDR3 runs to 14 residues. The DNA of the CDR3 is TGTGCCAGCAACACAGGGGCTTTGCATCAGCCCCAGCATTTT. Amino acid sequence: CASNTGALHQPQHF.